These 31 T cell receptor beta chains came from one sample sequenced in a study of blood T cell repertoires in COVID-19. The protocol was immunoSEQ multiplex PCR, while the TCRdb copy is restricted to in-frame clones and leaves out a portion. The table includes roughly 73,000 clones, around 74% detected once. Sequenced material: peripheral blood. Source of these receptors: an older man with acute or convalescent COVID-19.

This clone was detected once. The rearrangement joins TRBV28 to TRBJ2-7; 7 positions match TRBD1. Germline V CDR1 and CDR2: MDHEN, SYDVKM. This CDR3 contains 13 residues. V trimming: 9 bases; J trimming: 2 bases; junction bases outside the gene matches: 7. The CDR3 DNA follows: TGTGCCAGTTCGGGACAGCCTACCTACGAGCAGTACTTC. Translated: CASSGQPTYEQYF. Complete variable domain (other parts from reference TRBV28 and TRBJ2-7): DVKVTQSSRYLVKRTGEKVFLECVQDMDHENMFWYRQDPGLGLRLIYFSYDVKMKEKGDIPEGYSVSREKKERFSLILESASTNQTSMYLCASSGQPTYEQYFGPGTRLTVT.

The V and J genes are TRBV5-4 and TRBJ1-4, with a possible D match to TRBD1 (6 bases). Per the germline V gene, CDR1 is SGHNT and CDR2 is YYREEE (reference sequence). V was pared by 2 bases and J by 5 bases, with 7 bases between. CDR3 length equals 13 residues. CDR3 amino acids: CASSFGQNEKLFF. DNA of the CDR3: TGTGCCAGCAGCTTTGGACAGAATGAAAAACTGTTTTTT.

The rearrangement uses TRBV28 and TRBJ1-1, with 7 positions matching TRBD1. After removal of 6 bases from V and 6 bases from J, the junction contained 10 bases not matched to a gene. This CDR3 region has 14 residues. The germline V gene encodes CDR1 MDHEN and CDR2 SYDVKM. The CDR3 bases are TGTGCCAGCAGCGCAGGGGGTTCTGCGGCTGAAGCTTTCTTT. Its protein is CASSAGGSAAEAFF.

This clone has a handful of counts. The chain is built from TRBV27 and TRBJ1-5; 8 bases are a match to TRBD1. CDR3 size: 13 residues. Germline CDR1 MNHEY, CDR2 SMNVEV (reference sequence). Trimming cost V 3 bases and J 7 bases; bases outside gene matches: 2. The CDR3 sequence is CASSLGQEQPQHF. The CDR3 DNA is TGTGCCAGCAGTTTGGGACAGGAGCAGCCCCAGCATTTT.

This sequence joins TRBV9 and TRBJ2-2, with 14 bases identical to TRBD2. Trimming at V came to 3 bases and at J to 6 bases, leaving 13 bases not matched to a gene. CDR3 size: 19 residues. Germline V gene lookup returns CDR1 SGDLS and CDR2 YYNGEE. CDR3 nucleotides: TGTGCCAGCAGCGCTCCGACTAGCGGGAGGGCCGTTACACCCGGGGAGCTGTTTTTT. Amino acid sequence: CASSAPTSGRAVTPGELFF.

The chain uses TRBV28 and TRBJ2-7, with 8 positions matching TRBD1. This CDR3 spans 14 amino acids. Germline V gene lookup returns CDR1 MDHEN and CDR2 SYDVKM. The trim removed 6 bases at V and 3 bases at J, leaving 7 bases unmatched. The CDR3 DNA reads as TGTGCCAGCAGATCAGGGGGCGCGGACTACGAGCAGTACTTC. It specifies CASRSGGADYEQYF.

In this sample, this clone turned up a few times. The rearrangement uses TRBV6-1 and TRBJ2-7; D is unclear. V gave up 0 bases and J gave up 0 bases, with 9 bases separating them. Germline lookup yields CDR1 MNHNS and CDR2 SASEGT. CDR3 length: 15 residues. The CDR3: CASSEAPESSYEQYF. The CDR3 nucleotides are TGTGCCAGCAGTGAAGCTCCCGAGAGCTCCTACGAGCAGTACTTC.

V gene TRBV19 combines with J gene TRBJ1-5; TRBD1 matches 7 bases. V shed 0 bases, J shed 6 bases, and the junction held 5 bases outside the gene matches. The germline gives CDR1 LNHDA, CDR2 SQIVND (reference sequence). The CDR3 loop spans 15 amino acids. CDR3 residues: CASSIDDRASQPQHF. Here the CDR3 DNA reads TGTGCCAGTAGTATAGACGACAGGGCTAGTCAGCCCCAGCATTTT.

This chain joins TRBV5-4 and TRBJ2-7; D is perhaps TRBD2 (6 bases). V was trimmed by 4 bases and J by 6 bases, leaving 26 bases between them. Per the germline V gene, CDR1 is SGHNT and CDR2 is YYREEE (reference sequence). The CDR3 loop spans 17 amino acids. This CDR3 reads CASSPRGPRDSLGEQYF. DNA of the CDR3: TGTGCCAGCAGCCCGAGGGGACCCCGGGACTCGCTCGGCGAGCAGTACTTC.

This clone was seen just once. V usage is TRBV11-1 and J usage is TRBJ2-7; 9 bases fit TRBD1. J lost 6 bases, V lost 0 bases, and 9 bases had no gene match. Germline assignment: CDR1 SGHAT and CDR2 FQDESV (reference sequence). The CDR3 contains 16 residues. CDR3 DNA: TGTGCCAGCAGCTTAGCTGCCCCCGGGACAGGGTCCGAGCAGTACTTC. This encodes CASSLAAPGTGSEQYF.

The chain recombines TRBV12-3 or TRBV12-4 with TRBJ1-2; D remains ambiguous. The CDR3 has 11 residues. Trimming removed 10 bases at V and 5 bases at J, with 11 bases between. CDR3 nucleotide sequence: TGTGCCACCCGGGGTGGATATGGCTACACCTTC. This encodes CATRGGYGYTF.

The chain joins TRBV14 to TRBJ2-4; tentatively, D is TRBD1 (5 bases). CDR3 length: 14 residues. CDR1 and CDR2 (germline): SGHDN, FVKESK. Trimming took off 0 bases at V and 6 bases at J, with 9 bases between the two ends. The CDR3 DNA is TGTGCCAGCAGCCAAGATAGAAGGGGAAACATTCAGTACTTC. Its protein product is CASSQDRRGNIQYF.

Of note for this clone: The junction departs from the called germline gene at one end, perhaps through a read error. The chain carries TRBV18 and TRBJ1-4; TRBD1 matches at 7 bases. Per the germline V gene, CDR1 is KGHSH and CDR2 is LQKENI. CDR3 length equals 14 residues. CDR3 residues: CASSPDRPNEKLFF. DNA for the CDR3: TGTGCCAGCTCACCGGACAGGCCTAACGAAAAACTGTTTTTT.

The rearrangement uses TRBV29-1 and TRBJ2-2, with D possibly being TRBD1 (5 bases). Deletions cut 3 bases from V and 2 bases from J, with 10 bases between. The CDR3 consists of 14 residues. Germline CDR1 reads SQVTM; CDR2 reads ANQGSEA. DNA for the CDR3: TGCAGCGTTGAGAAACAGGTTAACACCGGGGAGCTGTTTTTT. This codes for CSVEKQVNTGELFF.

CDR3 region: CASRAPGSSYNSPLHF. The CDR3 coding sequence is TGTGCCAGCAGGGCGCCCGGGAGCTCCTATAATTCACCCCTCCACTTT. J is TRBJ1-6 and V is TRBV28; D unclear. The V gene's germline CDR1 is MDHEN and CDR2 SYDVKM. V dropped 6 bases and J dropped 0 bases, with 12 bases sitting between them. The CDR3 consists of 16 residues.

V usage is TRBV5-6 and J usage is TRBJ1-1, with 8 bases aligning to TRBD1. The CDR3 totals 14 residues. Germline V CDR1 and CDR2: SGHDT, YYEEEE. V shed 3 bases, J shed 2 bases, and the junction held 3 bases outside the gene matches. The CDR3 DNA reads as TGTGCCAGCAGCTCGACAGGGGCCAACACTGAAGCTTTCTTT. It translates to CASSSTGANTEAFF.

The rearrangement joins TRBV21-1 to TRBJ2-1; the DNA was not compared with TRBD2, the D call given in the table. TRBV21-1 counts as a pseudogene. This CDR3 spans 17 amino acids. In DNA form, the CDR3 reads TGTGCCAGCACCTACGCCGGAAGGGGACTCTCCTACAATGAGCAGTTCTTC. It is translated as CASTYAGRGLSYNEQFF.

The rearrangement joins TRBV24-1 to TRBJ2-3; 12 bases align to TRBD1. The CDR3 length is 14 residues. J lost 10 bases, V lost 5 bases, and 6 bases had no gene match. The germline CDR1 and CDR2 sequences are KGHDR and SFDVKD. CDR3 region: CATSVGTGGPPQYF. CDR3 DNA sequence: TGTGCCACCAGTGTCGGGACAGGGGGCCCACCGCAGTATTTT.

V gene TRBV6-1 combines with J gene TRBJ1-2, with D possibly matching TRBD1 (5 bases). CDR1 and CDR2 from the germline V gene are MNHNS and SASEGT. This CDR3 is built from 16 residues. Trimming pared 1 base from V and 1 base from J, leaving 13 bases between. The CDR3 DNA sequence: TGTGCCAGCAGTGAAGGGCCCAGGGTGGATAACTATGGCTACACCTTC. Protein product: CASSEGPRVDNYGYTF.

This chain joins TRBV29-1 and TRBJ2-5; D is possibly TRBD2 (7 bases). The CDR3 spans 11 residues. The V and J ends lost 4 bases and 5 bases respectively, with 8 bases between them. CDR1 SQVTM and CDR2 ANQGSEA come from the germline V gene. For the CDR3, the DNA is TGCAGCGTTGCGGGGGGCGAGACCCAGTACTTC. Its protein product is CSVAGGETQYF. The whole variable domain, filled in from reference TRBV29-1 and TRBJ2-5, reads SAVISQKPSRDICQRGTSLTIQCQVDSQVTMMFWYRQQPGQSLTLIATANQGSEATYESGFVIDKFPISRPNLTFSTLTVSNMSPEDSSIYLCSVAGGETQYFGPGTRLLVL.

The V call is TRBV7-8, the J call TRBJ1-5, with 9 nucleotides matching TRBD1. This CDR3 is built from 15 residues. V lost 5 bases, J lost 7 bases, and 9 bases stayed unmatched. CDR1 is SGHVS, CDR2 FQNEAQ, per germline. The CDR3 bases are TGTGCCAGCAGCAAGTCCGGGACAGGGTTCCAGCCCCAGCATTTT. As protein: CASSKSGTGFQPQHF.

The chain combines TRBV2 with TRBJ1-5; 9 bases are shared with TRBD1. After removal of 6 bases from V and 6 bases from J, the junction contained 6 bases not matched to a gene. Germline loops: CDR1 SNHLY, CDR2 FYNNEI. The CDR3 has 14 amino acids. CDR3: CASRRTGGGQPQHF. Written as DNA, the CDR3 is TGTGCCAGCAGACGAACAGGGGGCGGTCAGCCCCAGCATTTT.

This clone has just one count. V usage is TRBV7-2 and J usage is TRBJ2-5, with 9 bases fitting TRBD1. V lost 5 bases to trimming and J lost 5 bases; unmatched junction nucleotides: 6. Germline V lookup: CDR1 SGHTA, CDR2 FQGNSA. The CDR3 runs 14 residues. The CDR3 DNA follows: TGTGCCAGCAGCCTACAGGGGGCTGGTGAGACCCAGTACTTC. It codes for CASSLQGAGETQYF.

The gene calls are TRBV9 and TRBJ1-2; TRBD1 might be the D (5 bases). The V and J ends lost 0 bases and 4 bases respectively, with 10 bases between them. This CDR3 region has 14 residues. Germline values: CDR1 SGDLS, CDR2 YYNGEE. In nucleotides, the CDR3 is TGTGCCAGCAGCGTAGGGCTGGGGGGCTATGGCTACACCTTC. It translates to CASSVGLGGYGYTF.

V and J are TRBV5-1 and TRBJ1-1, with 8 nucleotides matching TRBD1. The CDR3 totals 15 residues. V lost 5 bases, J lost 3 bases, and 9 bases stayed unmatched. The germline gives CDR1 SGHRS, CDR2 YFSETQ. The CDR3 protein is CASRPGPTGDTEAFF. In nucleotides, the CDR3 is TGCGCCAGCAGACCCGGACCGACAGGGGACACTGAAGCTTTCTTT.

V and J are TRBV19 and TRBJ1-1; 9 nucleotides agree with TRBD1. This CDR3 contains 15 residues. Germline-derived CDR1 and CDR2 are LNHDA and SQIVND (reference sequence). With 7 bases clipped from V and 0 bases from J, the junction kept 6 bases outside the gene matches. The CDR3 loop reads CASITDRGMNTEAFF. The CDR3 DNA follows: TGTGCCAGTATCACGGACAGGGGTATGAACACTGAAGCTTTCTTT. The entire variable domain, with the rest obtained from reference TRBV19 and TRBJ1-1, is as follows: DGGITQSPKYLFRKEGQNVTLSCEQNLNHDAMYWYRQDPGQGLRLIYYSQIVNDFQKGDIAEGYSVSREKKESFPLTVTSAQKNPTAFYLCASITDRGMNTEAFFGQGTRLTVV.

V and J are TRBV28 and TRBJ2-7; D uncertain. The germline CDR1 and CDR2 sequences are MDHEN and SYDVKM. The CDR3 sequence is 14 residues long. The V end was cut by 2 bases, the J end by 3 bases, with 11 bases between. CDR3 bases: TGTGCCAGCAGTTTACCCGCTAGTAGCTACGAGCAGTACTTC. Protein sequence: CASSLPASSYEQYF.

The V and J genes are TRBV5-1 and TRBJ2-1; 7 nucleotides agree with TRBD2. With V trimmed by 7 bases and J by 4 bases, 8 bases remained unmatched. Germline V gene lookup returns CDR1 SGHRS and CDR2 YFSETQ. The CDR3 extends over 14 amino acids. CDR3 sequence reads: CASGSGTLYNEQFF. DNA for the CDR3: TGCGCCAGCGGAAGCGGGACCCTTTACAATGAGCAGTTCTTC.

J is TRBJ2-5 and V is TRBV7-2; 7 bases fit TRBD2. The ends lost 5 bases at V and 5 bases at J; junction bases unmatched: 14. The CDR3 is 16 residues long. Per the germline V gene, CDR1 is SGHTA and CDR2 is FQGNSA. Here the CDR3 DNA reads TGTGCCAGCAGCCCTATTGGCGGGAGTCCTTCCGAGACCCAGTACTTC. This sequence encodes CASSPIGGSPSETQYF. The full variable domain, rest sourced from reference TRBV7-2 and TRBJ2-5, is GAGVSQSPSNKVTEKGKDVELRCDPISGHTALYWYRQSLGQGLEFLIYFQGNSAPDKSGLPSDRFSAERTGGSVSTLTIQRTQQEDSAVYLCASSPIGGSPSETQYFGPGTRLLVL.

The CDR3 DNA sequence: TGTGCCACCAGCAGAGGCCTAGCATCCACAGATACGCAGTATTTT. Its translation is CATSRGLASTDTQYF. The chain combines TRBV15 with TRBJ2-3; D may be TRBD2 (5 bases). Germline V CDR1 and CDR2: LNHNV, YYDKDF (reference sequence). The CDR3 has 15 residues. The ends were cut back, 1 base at V and 2 bases at J, with 10 bases in the middle.

V and J are TRBV9 and TRBJ2-1, with 9 bases identical to TRBD2. The length of the CDR3 is 16 residues. The junction had 3 bases not matched to a gene; V was cut back by 2 bases and J by 0 bases. Germline V gene data show CDR1 as SGDLS and CDR2 as YYNGEE. The CDR3 sequence: CASSVASGTSYNEQFF. CDR3 DNA sequence: TGTGCCAGCAGCGTCGCTAGCGGGACCTCCTACAATGAGCAGTTCTTC.